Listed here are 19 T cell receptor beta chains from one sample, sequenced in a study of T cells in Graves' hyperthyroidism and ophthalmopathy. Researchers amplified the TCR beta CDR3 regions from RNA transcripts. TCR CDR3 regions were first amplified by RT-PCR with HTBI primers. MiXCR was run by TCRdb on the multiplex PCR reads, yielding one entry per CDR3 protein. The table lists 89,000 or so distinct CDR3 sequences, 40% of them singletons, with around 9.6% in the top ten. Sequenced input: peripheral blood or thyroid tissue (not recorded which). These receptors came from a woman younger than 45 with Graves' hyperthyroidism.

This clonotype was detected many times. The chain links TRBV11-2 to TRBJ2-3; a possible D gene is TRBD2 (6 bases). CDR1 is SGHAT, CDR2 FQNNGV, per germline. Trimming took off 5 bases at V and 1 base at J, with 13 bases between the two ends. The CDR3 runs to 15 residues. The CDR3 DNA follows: TGTGCCAGCAGCCAAAAACTAGCCCGCACAGATACGCAGTATTTT. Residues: CASSQKLARTDTQYF.

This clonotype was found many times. The CDR3 sequence: CASSSQRRQYF. CDR3 coding DNA: TGTGCCAGCAGTTCCCAAAGGCGGCAGTACTTC. The chain links TRBV28 to TRBJ2-7; D remains ambiguous. V was clipped by 4 bases and J by 9 bases, with 10 bases between them. The CDR3 loop spans 11 amino acids. Germline values: CDR1 MDHEN, CDR2 SYDVKM.

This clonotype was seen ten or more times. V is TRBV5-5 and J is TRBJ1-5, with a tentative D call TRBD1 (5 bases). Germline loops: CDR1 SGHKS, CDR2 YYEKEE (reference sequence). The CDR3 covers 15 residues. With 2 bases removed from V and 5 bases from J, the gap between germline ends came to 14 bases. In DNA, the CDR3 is TGTGCCAGCAGCTTTAGTCGGAGGGACGATCAGCCCCAGCATTTT. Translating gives CASSFSRRDDQPQHF.

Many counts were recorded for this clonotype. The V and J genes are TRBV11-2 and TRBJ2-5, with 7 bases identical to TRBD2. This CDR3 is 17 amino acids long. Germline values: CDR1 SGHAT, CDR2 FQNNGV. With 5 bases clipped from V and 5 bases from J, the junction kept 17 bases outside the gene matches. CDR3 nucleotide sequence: TGTGCCAGCAGCGAAGACGGGTCTAGCGGAGATCGGGAGACCCAGTACTTC. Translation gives CASSEDGSSGDRETQYF.

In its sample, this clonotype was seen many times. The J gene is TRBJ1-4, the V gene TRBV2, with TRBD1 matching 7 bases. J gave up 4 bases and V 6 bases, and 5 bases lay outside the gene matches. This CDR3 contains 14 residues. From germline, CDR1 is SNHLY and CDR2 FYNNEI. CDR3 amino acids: CASRDGTDNEKLFF. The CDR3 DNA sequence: TGTGCCAGCAGGGACGGGACAGATAATGAAAAACTGTTTTTT.

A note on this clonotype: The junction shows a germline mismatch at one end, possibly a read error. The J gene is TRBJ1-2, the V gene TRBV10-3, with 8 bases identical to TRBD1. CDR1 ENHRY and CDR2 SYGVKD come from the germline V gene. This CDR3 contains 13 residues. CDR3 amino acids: CATTQGQAERYTF. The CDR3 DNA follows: TGTGCCACGACGCAGGGACAGGCGGAGCGCTACACTTTC.

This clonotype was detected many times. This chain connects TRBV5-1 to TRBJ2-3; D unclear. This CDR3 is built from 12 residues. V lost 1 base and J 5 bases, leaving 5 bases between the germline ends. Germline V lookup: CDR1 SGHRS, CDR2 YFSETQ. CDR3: CASSLSRDTQYF. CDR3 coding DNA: TGCGCCAGCAGCTTGTCTCGAGATACGCAGTATTTT.

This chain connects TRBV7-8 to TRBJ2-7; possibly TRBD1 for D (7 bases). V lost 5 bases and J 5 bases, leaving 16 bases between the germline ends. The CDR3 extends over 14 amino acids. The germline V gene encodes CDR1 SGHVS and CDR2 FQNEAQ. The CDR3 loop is CASSQNRGLDEQYF. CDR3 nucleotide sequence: TGTGCCAGCAGCCAGAACAGGGGACTCGACGAGCAGTACTTC. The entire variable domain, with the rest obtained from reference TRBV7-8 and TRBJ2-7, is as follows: GAGVSQSPRYKVAKRGQDVALRCDPISGHVSLFWYQQALGQGPEFLTYFQNEAQLDKSGLPSDRFFAERPEGSVSTLKIQRTQQEDSAVYLCASSQNRGLDEQYFGPGTRLTVT.

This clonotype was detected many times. CDR3 sequence (DNA): TGCGCCAGCAGCCAGGGGGGTCTCCGCTACGAGCAGTACTTC. It translates to CASSQGGLRYEQYF. The rearrangement links TRBV5-1 to TRBJ2-7; TRBD1 is a possible D gene (7 bases). The V end was cut by 4 bases, the J end by 3 bases, with 14 bases between. This CDR3 is built from 14 residues. Per germline, CDR1 SGHRS and CDR2 YFSETQ.

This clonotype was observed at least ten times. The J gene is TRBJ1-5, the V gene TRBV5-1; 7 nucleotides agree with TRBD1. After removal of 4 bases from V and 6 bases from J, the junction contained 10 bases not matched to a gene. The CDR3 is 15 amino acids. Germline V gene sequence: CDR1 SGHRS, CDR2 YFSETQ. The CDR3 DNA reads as TGCGCCAGCAGCCCGGAGGGGGCTCGCGGTCAGCCCCAGCATTTT. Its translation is CASSPEGARGQPQHF.

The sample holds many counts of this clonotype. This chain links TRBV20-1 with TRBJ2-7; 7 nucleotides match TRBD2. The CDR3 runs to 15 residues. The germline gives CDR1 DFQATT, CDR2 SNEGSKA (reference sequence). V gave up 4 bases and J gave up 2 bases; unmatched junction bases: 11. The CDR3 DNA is TGCAGTGCTATCCCGGTGGAGCGGGGAACCTACGAGCAGTACTTC. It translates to CSAIPVERGTYEQYF.

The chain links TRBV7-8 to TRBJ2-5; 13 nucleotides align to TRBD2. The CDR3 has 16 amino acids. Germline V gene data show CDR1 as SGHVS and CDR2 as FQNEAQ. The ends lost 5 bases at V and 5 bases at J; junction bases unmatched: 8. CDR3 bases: TGTGCCAGCAGCAGAACTAGCGGGAGGGCAGGGGAGACCCAGTACTTC. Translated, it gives CASSRTSGRAGETQYF.

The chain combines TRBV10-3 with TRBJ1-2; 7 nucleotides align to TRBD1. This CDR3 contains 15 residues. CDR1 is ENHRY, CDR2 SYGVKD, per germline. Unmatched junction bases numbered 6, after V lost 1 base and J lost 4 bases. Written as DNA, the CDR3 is TGTGCCATCAGTGAGTGGAACAGGGGCAGCTATGGCTACACCTTC. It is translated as CAISEWNRGSYGYTF.

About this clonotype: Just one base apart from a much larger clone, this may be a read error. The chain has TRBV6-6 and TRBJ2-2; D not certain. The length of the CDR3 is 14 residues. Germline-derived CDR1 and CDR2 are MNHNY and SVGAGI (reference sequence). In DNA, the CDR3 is TGTGCCAGCAGTCTTATCCCCCACACTGGGGAGCTGTTTTTT. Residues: CASSLIPHTGELFF.

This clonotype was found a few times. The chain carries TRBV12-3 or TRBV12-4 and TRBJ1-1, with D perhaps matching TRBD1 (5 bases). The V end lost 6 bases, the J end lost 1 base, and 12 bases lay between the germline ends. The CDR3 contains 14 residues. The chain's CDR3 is CASSAGGWNTEAFF. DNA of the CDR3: TGTGCCAGCAGCGCCGGGGGGTGGAACACTGAAGCTTTCTTT.

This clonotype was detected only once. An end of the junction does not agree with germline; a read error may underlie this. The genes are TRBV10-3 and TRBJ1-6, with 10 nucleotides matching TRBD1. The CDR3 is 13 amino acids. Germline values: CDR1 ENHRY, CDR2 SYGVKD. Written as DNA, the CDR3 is TGTGCCATCAGGACACCGGGACAGGGGTCCTCCCGGTTT. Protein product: CAIRTPGQGSSRF.

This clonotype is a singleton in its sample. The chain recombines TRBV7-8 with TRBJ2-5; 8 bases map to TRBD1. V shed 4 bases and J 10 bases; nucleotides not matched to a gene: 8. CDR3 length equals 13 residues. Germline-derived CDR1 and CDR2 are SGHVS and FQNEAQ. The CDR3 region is CASSYTRGQGQYF. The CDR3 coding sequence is TGTGCCAGCAGCTACACCCGCGGACAGGGCCAGTACTTC.

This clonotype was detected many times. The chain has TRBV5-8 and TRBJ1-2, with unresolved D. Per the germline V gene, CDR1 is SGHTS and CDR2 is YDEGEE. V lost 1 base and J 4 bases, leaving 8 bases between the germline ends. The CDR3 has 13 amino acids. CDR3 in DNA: TGTGCCAGCAGCTTGCGGGCCGTCTATGGCTACACCTTC. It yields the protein CASSLRAVYGYTF.

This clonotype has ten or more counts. CDR3 sequence reads: CASRSGLRGYGYTF. The CDR3 DNA is TGTGCCAGTCGCTCGGGGTTACGGGGCTATGGCTACACCTTC. The rearrangement joins TRBV19 to TRBJ1-2; unclear D gene. Per the germline V gene, CDR1 is LNHDA and CDR2 is SQIVND (reference sequence). The CDR3 is 14 residues long. Trimming cost V 8 bases and J 4 bases, with 17 bases left between them.